Described below is a single TCR beta chain sequence and its context. What it binds is not known. The run depth of the assay was deep. Some clones are missing from TCRdb's copy, which holds only in-frame ones; the method was immunoSEQ multiplex PCR. Of approximately 1,500,000 clones listed, 98% are singletons. CDR1 and CDR2 from the germline V gene are SGHAT and FQNNGV. V lost 5 bases to trimming and J lost 0 bases; unmatched junction nucleotides: 4. The CDR3 consists of 15 residues. These data originate in a study of shared clonotypes between healthy human individuals. Study-level findings and limits: Non-shared clonotypes had lower generation probabilities than those shared by all four donors.

The chain has TRBV11-2 and TRBJ1-5; 7 bases agree with TRBD1. The sequence came from a man aged 25 to 40 in good health. The sample was naive CD4+ T cells sorted from blood. Subset: CD45RA+ positively selected. CDR3 DNA sequence: TGTGCCAGCAGCCAGGGGGGAAATAGCAATCAGCCCCAGCATTTT. It encodes CASSQGGNSNQPQHF.